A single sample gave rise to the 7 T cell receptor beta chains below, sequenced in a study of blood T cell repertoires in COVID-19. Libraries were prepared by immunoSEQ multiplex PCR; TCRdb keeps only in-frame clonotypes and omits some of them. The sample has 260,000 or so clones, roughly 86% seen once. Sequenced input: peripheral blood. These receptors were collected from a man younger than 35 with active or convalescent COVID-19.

Written as DNA, the CDR3 is TGTGCCATCAAGCACAGGGAGGGTGAAAAACTGTTTTTT. Its translation: CAIKHREGEKLFF. The rearrangement uses TRBV10-3 and TRBJ1-4, with D tentatively TRBD1 (6 bases). This CDR3 region has 13 residues. CDR1 is ENHRY and CDR2 is SYGVKD in the germline V gene. The V gene lost 7 bases and the J gene lost 7 bases, with 13 bases spanning the gap.

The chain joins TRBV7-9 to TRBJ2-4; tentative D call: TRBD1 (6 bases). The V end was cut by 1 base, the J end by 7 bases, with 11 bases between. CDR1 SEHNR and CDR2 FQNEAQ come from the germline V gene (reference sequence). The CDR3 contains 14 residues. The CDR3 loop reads CASSLVGGVNIQYF. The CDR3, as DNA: TGTGCCAGCAGCTTAGTAGGGGGTGTGAACATTCAGTACTTC.

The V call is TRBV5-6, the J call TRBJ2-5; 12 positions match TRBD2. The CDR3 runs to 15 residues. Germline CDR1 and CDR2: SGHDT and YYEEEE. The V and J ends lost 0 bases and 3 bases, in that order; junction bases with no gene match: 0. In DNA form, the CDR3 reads TGTGCCAGCAGCTTGGGACTAGCGGGGGAAGAGACCCAGTACTTC. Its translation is CASSLGLAGEETQYF.

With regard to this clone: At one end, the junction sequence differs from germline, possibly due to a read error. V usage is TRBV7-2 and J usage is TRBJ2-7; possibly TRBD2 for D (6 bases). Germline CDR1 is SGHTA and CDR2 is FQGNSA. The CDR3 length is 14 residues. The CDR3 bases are TGTGCCAGCAGCCTAGCCCCCCTCGGGGGCGAGCAGTACTTC. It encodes CASSLAPLGGEQYF.

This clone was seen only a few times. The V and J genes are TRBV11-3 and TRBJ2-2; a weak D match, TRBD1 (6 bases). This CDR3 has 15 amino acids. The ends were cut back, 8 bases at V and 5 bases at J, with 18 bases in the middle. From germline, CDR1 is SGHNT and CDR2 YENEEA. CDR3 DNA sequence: TGTGCCAGCTCCGTTCCCACCACAGGGACCGGGGAGCTGTTTTTT. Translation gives CASSVPTTGTGELFF.

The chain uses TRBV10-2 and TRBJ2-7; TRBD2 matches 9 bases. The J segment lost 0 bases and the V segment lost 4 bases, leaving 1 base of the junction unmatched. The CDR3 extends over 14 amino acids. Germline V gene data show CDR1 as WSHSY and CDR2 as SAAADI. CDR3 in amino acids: CASSGAGGSYEQYF. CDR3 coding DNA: TGCGCCAGCAGTGGAGCGGGGGGCTCCTACGAGCAGTACTTC.

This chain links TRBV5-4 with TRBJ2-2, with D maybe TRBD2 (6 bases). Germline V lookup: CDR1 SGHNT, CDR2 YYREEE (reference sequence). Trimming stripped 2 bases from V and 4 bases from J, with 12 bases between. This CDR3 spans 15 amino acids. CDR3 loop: CASSFPAGLTGELFF. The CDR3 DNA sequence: TGTGCCAGCAGCTTCCCGGCGGGGCTCACCGGGGAGCTGTTTTTT.